The present entry profiles one T cell receptor beta chain with its context. This CDR3 contains 13 residues. With V trimmed by 5 bases and J by 6 bases, 3 bases remained unmatched. Germline V gives CDR1 MNHEY, CDR2 SMNVEV (reference sequence). This record belongs to a study of blood T cell repertoires in COVID-19. The assay was immunoSEQ multiplex PCR, and TCRdb's table has in-frame clones only and misses some. The profile shows 200,000 to 250,000 clones, 70% to 85% of them singletons. This receptor was identified in a woman in her sixties or seventies who had recovered from COVID-19. This chain connects TRBV27 to TRBJ2-3; TRBD2 matches 9 bases. Sequencing was done on a sample of PBMCs or T cells enriched from blood (not recorded which). CDR3 in amino acids: CASSRTSEDTQYF. The CDR3 nucleotides are TGTGCCAGCAGTCGGACTAGCGAGGATACGCAGTATTTT.